These 18 T cell receptor beta chains came from one sample sequenced in a study of persistence of HIV-infected CD4 T cells. Their antigens remain unidentified. The immunoSEQ assay was version 4, run in survey mode. Some clones are missing from TCRdb's copy, which holds only in-frame ones; the method was immunoSEQ multiplex PCR. The sample consists of fewer than 40,000 clones, approximately 70% of them appearing once. An overlapping HIV-1 Gag peptide pool stimulated these cells at roughly 1 ug/peptide/mL. Sorting of responding CD4+ T cells relied on upregulated CD40 ligand together with CD69. Here the sequenced sample was CD4+ T cells sorted from PBMCs after approximately 20-hour stimulation, taken from a patient who received antiretroviral therapy. Receptor source: an adult man with HIV who was CMV-seropositive.

The CDR3 DNA is TGTGCCAGCAGGGGACAGGGGGCGGATTACGAGCAGTACTTC. As protein: CASRGQGADYEQYF. The chain couples TRBV28 to TRBJ2-7, with 12 bases lining up with TRBD1. J lost 4 bases, V lost 6 bases, and 4 bases had no gene match. Germline V CDR1 and CDR2: MDHEN, SYDVKM. CDR3 length equals 14 residues.

The V and J genes are TRBV3-1 (or the pseudogene TRBV3-2) and TRBJ2-2; D possibly matches TRBD1 or TRBD2 (5 bases each). Trimming left V 4 bases short and J 8 bases short, with 5 bases between. Germline V gives CDR1 LGHDT, CDR2 YNNKEL (reference sequence). The CDR3 totals 11 residues. This CDR3 reads CASSRGGELFF. The CDR3 nucleotides are TGTGCCAGCAGCCGGGGGGGGGAGCTGTTTTTT.

This chain joins TRBV6-5 and TRBJ1-1; TRBD1 might be the D (6 bases). Germline V gene sequence: CDR1 MNHEY, CDR2 SVGAGI. The CDR3 sequence is 14 residues long. Trimming left V 7 bases short and J 1 base short, with 13 bases between. The CDR3 spells CASKPGQRNTEAFF. The CDR3, as DNA: TGTGCCAGCAAACCCGGACAGAGGAACACTGAAGCTTTCTTT.

The chain uses TRBV5-4 and TRBJ2-6; D not certain. The V end lost 0 bases, the J end lost 3 bases, and 10 bases lay between the germline ends. CDR1 SGHNT and CDR2 YYREEE come from the germline V gene (reference sequence). The CDR3 has 16 amino acids. The CDR3 DNA reads TGTGCCAGCAGCTTGGTTATCCGTAATGGGGCCAACGTCCTGACTTTC. It translates to CASSLVIRNGANVLTF.

The V and J genes are TRBV7-9 and TRBJ2-2; possibly TRBD2 for D (5 bases). V lost 3 bases, J lost 5 bases, and 7 bases lay in between. The CDR3 contains 13 residues. Germline lookup yields CDR1 SEHNR and CDR2 FQNEAQ (reference sequence). The CDR3 nucleotides read TGTGCCAGCAGCTTTACGGGAACCGGGGAGCTGTTTTTT. Protein product: CASSFTGTGELFF. Combining the CDR3 with reference TRBV7-9 and TRBJ2-2 gives the whole variable domain DTGVSQNPRHKITKRGQNVTFRCDPISEHNRLYWYRQTLGQGPEFLTYFQNEAQLEKSRLLSDRFSAERPKGSFSTLEIQRTEQGDSAMYLCASSFTGTGELFFGEGSRLTVL.

On this clone: In the same sample, other DNA sequences code for this CDR3. The chain recombines TRBV7-9 with TRBJ1-3; D remains ambiguous. V was pared by 3 bases and J by 0 bases, with 6 bases between. Germline CDR1 is SEHNR and CDR2 is FQNEAQ (reference sequence). The CDR3 consists of 14 residues. This CDR3 is CASSLGHSGNTIYF. Here the CDR3 DNA reads TGTGCCAGCAGCTTGGGTCACTCTGGAAACACCATATATTTT.

The rearrangement joins TRBV6-5 to TRBJ2-1; TRBD2 is a possible D gene (7 bases). V lost 6 bases to trimming and J lost 3 bases, with 15 bases between them. The CDR3 has 15 amino acids. Germline values: CDR1 MNHEY, CDR2 SVGAGI. DNA of the CDR3: TGTGCCAGCAGAAAGGGGGGGTCTGGCTACAATGAGCAGTTCTTC. It specifies CASRKGGSGYNEQFF.

This chain links TRBV24-1 with TRBJ1-2; 9 bases are a match to TRBD1. V shed 3 bases and J 8 bases; nucleotides not matched to a gene: 6. This CDR3 is 14 amino acids long. CDR1 KGHDR and CDR2 SFDVKD come from the germline V gene. In DNA form, the CDR3 reads TGTGCCACCAGTGATACGGGACAGGGAAAAGGCTACACCTTC. Translating gives CATSDTGQGKGYTF.

The genes are TRBV10-2 and TRBJ1-1; D not resolved. The CDR3 loop spans 13 amino acids. CDR1 and CDR2 from the germline V gene are WSHSY and SAAADI. The V end lost 3 bases, the J end lost 11 bases, and 16 bases lay between the germline ends. The CDR3 region is CASSEGQLVRAFF. CDR3 bases: TGCGCCAGCAGTGAAGGGCAGCTAGTACGTGCTTTCTTT.

This clone was found a few times. The rearrangement joins TRBV3-1 (or the pseudogene TRBV3-2) to TRBJ1-2; TRBD1 is a possible D gene (6 bases). V dropped 5 bases and J dropped 12 bases, with 13 bases sitting between them. CDR1 is LGHDT, CDR2 YNNKEL, per germline (reference sequence). There are 11 residues in the CDR3. The CDR3 DNA reads TGTGCCAGCAGCTCACAGGGAATTCACACCTTC. Residues: CASSSQGIHTF.

The chain employs TRBV28 and TRBJ2-7, with D perhaps TRBD1 or TRBD2 (5 bases each). V shed 2 bases and J shed 9 bases, with 17 bases lying between them. The germline V gene encodes CDR1 MDHEN and CDR2 SYDVKM. The CDR3 length is 14 residues. In nucleotides, the CDR3 is TGTGCCAGCAGTTTACGAGGGGCGACGCGAACGCAGTACTTC. Translated: CASSLRGATRTQYF.

The chain couples TRBV27 to TRBJ2-2; D is perhaps TRBD2 (6 bases). V gave up 5 bases and J gave up 7 bases, with 14 bases separating them. The CDR3 is 14 amino acids. Germline CDR1 MNHEY, CDR2 SMNVEV (reference sequence). The CDR3 region has the DNA TGTGCCAGCAGTCCCCGACGGGGGAACGGGGAGCTGTTTTTT. Translated, it gives CASSPRRGNGELFF.

The V call is TRBV28, the J call TRBJ2-7; 12 bases map to TRBD2. CDR3 length: 14 residues. Germline CDR1 and CDR2: MDHEN and SYDVKM. With V trimmed by 7 bases and J by 0 bases, 1 base remained unmatched. CDR3: CASKTSGGSYEQYF. The CDR3 bases are TGTGCCAGCAAGACTAGCGGGGGCTCCTACGAGCAGTACTTC.

The CDR3, as DNA: TGTGCCAGCAGCTTAGGCGAGAGCTCCTACAATGAGCAGTTCTTC. It specifies CASSLGESSYNEQFF. The rearrangement joins TRBV7-2 to TRBJ2-1; no firm D call. Germline V gives CDR1 SGHTA, CDR2 FQGNSA. The CDR3 spans 15 residues. Trimming stripped 1 base from V and 0 bases from J, with 7 bases between.

The chain joins TRBV7-8 to TRBJ1-4; no clear D. Germline V gene data show CDR1 as SGHVS and CDR2 as FQNEAQ. The V end was cut by 1 base, the J end by 5 bases, with 8 bases between. The CDR3 has 14 residues. The CDR3 DNA is TGTGCCAGCAGCTTAGGGCCCGAGAATGAAAAACTGTTTTTT. Translating it yields CASSLGPENEKLFF.

This clone was picked up a small number of times. J is TRBJ1-4 and V is TRBV24-1; D remains ambiguous. Germline lookup yields CDR1 KGHDR and CDR2 SFDVKD. V was clipped by 4 bases and J by 5 bases, with 7 bases between them. The CDR3 length is 13 residues. The chain's CDR3 is CATSEESNEKLFF. The DNA of the CDR3 is TGTGCCACCAGTGAAGAGTCCAATGAAAAACTGTTTTTT.

The table lists this clone with a few counts. The V and J genes are TRBV27 and TRBJ1-2; 7 bases line up with TRBD1. This CDR3 comprises 14 residues. The germline gives CDR1 MNHEY, CDR2 SMNVEV (reference sequence). The J segment lost 4 bases and the V segment lost 2 bases, leaving 4 bases of the junction unmatched. CDR3 bases: TGTGCCAGCAGTTTACAGGGGGGGCTCTATGGCTACACCTTC. As protein: CASSLQGGLYGYTF.

By frequency in the sample, this clone is medium-sized. The chain is built from TRBV6-6 and TRBJ1-5; D may be TRBD1 (5 bases). The V gene's germline CDR1 is MNHNY and CDR2 SVGAGI (reference sequence). V lost 6 bases to trimming and J lost 3 bases, with 15 bases between them. This CDR3 contains 15 residues. This chain's CDR3 is CASSLYRSLNQPQHF. The CDR3 DNA sequence: TGTGCCAGCAGCCTTTACAGGAGCCTCAATCAGCCCCAGCATTTT.